A selection of T cell receptor beta chains follows, all from one sample in a study of shared clonotypes between healthy human individuals. Data came from immunoSEQ multiplex PCR; TCRdb stores just in-frame clones and leaves some out. This sample has some 2 million clones, with over 85% found just once. Sample: naive CD8+ T cells sorted from blood. The receptors were gathered from a man aged 18 to 35 in good health. Both conserved end residues are part of each CDR3. Each record gives: clone size, D gene, J gene, V gene, CDR3 protein, CDR3 DNA. The D gene is left open where the match is weak. Not every row has a clone size; where given, it reads once, few, many or a size class.

. . TRBJ1-1 TRBV6-5 CASSYSEGVNTEAFF TGTGCCAGCAGTTACTCGGAGGGAGTGAACACTGAAGCTTTCTTT
. TRBD1 TRBJ1-1 TRBV7-6 CASSYRQGVNTEAFF TGTGCCAGCAGCTACCGACAGGGCGTAAACACTGAAGCTTTCTTT
. . TRBJ2-3 TRBV18 CASSSGALFTDTQYF TGTGCCAGCTCATCAGGGGCCCTATTCACAGATACGCAGTATTTT
. TRBD1 TRBJ2-6 TRBV29-1 CSVEDRGLSGANVLTF TGCAGCGTTGAGGACAGGGGGCTTTCTGGGGCCAACGTCCTGACTTTC
. . TRBJ2-7 TRBV7-2 CASSFGSSYEQYF TGTGCCAGCAGCTTCGGGTCCTCCTACGAGCAGTACTTC
few TRBD2 TRBJ2-2 TRBV5-1 CASSLDLAGVSGELFF TGCGCCAGCAGCTTGGATCTAGCGGGAGTCTCCGGGGAGCTGTTTTTT
. TRBD1 TRBJ2-3 TRBV9 CASSTPRDRASTDTQYF TGTGCCAGCAGCACCCCCCGGGACAGGGCTAGCACAGATACGCAGTATTTT
. . TRBJ2-5 TRBV10-3 CAISESNGTAQETQYF TGTGCCATCAGTGAGTCGAACGGGACGGCCCAAGAGACCCAGTACTTC
. . TRBJ2-1 TRBV6-1 CASSWGNEQFF TGTGCCAGCAGTTGGGGGAATGAGCAGTTCTTC
. TRBD2 TRBJ2-7 TRBV29-1 CSAEGLAGGFYEQYF TGCAGCGCGGAAGGACTAGCGGGAGGTTTTTACGAGCAGTACTTC
. TRBD2 TRBJ2-3 TRBV27 CASSLGSGRSTDTQYF TGTGCCAGCAGTTTAGGAAGCGGGAGGTCCACAGATACGCAGTATTTT
once TRBD1 TRBJ2-7 TRBV28 CASSLAGGYWDEQYF TGTGCCAGCAGTTTGGCAGGGGGCTATTGGGACGAGCAGTACTTC
. TRBD1 TRBJ2-1 TRBV5-8 CASSLQTGIFYNEQFF TGTGCCAGCAGCTTGCAGACAGGGATCTTCTACAATGAGCAGTTCTTC
. . TRBJ2-7 TRBV27 CASSSTGAYEQYF TGTGCCAGCAGTTCCACAGGAGCCTACGAGCAGTACTTC
. . TRBJ2-7 TRBV27 CASSAGLTYEQYF TGTGCCAGCAGCGCGGGCCTCACCTACGAGCAGTACTTC
. . TRBJ1-2 TRBV9 CASSAIQRGMIEYGYTF TGTGCCAGCAGCGCGATTCAAAGAGGGATGATTGAATATGGCTACACCTTC
. . TRBJ2-7 TRBV4-3 CASSQDKTGAYEQYF TGCGCCAGCAGCCAAGATAAGACTGGGGCCTACGAGCAGTACTTC
. . TRBJ1-2 TRBV9 CASSVRNRSPFYGYTF TGTGCCAGCAGCGTTCGAAACAGGAGCCCTTTCTATGGCTACACCTTC
. . TRBJ2-5 TRBV4-3 CASSPGTPIQETQYF TGCGCCAGCAGCCCCGGGACACCGATACAAGAGACCCAGTACTTC
. . TRBJ2-3 TRBV27 CASSLGAIGRLSLSTDTQYF TGTGCCAGCAGTTTAGGGGCAATTGGTCGGCTTTCCTTAAGCACAGATACGCAGTATTTT
. TRBD2 TRBJ2-3 TRBV10-3 CAISVAGGTDTQYF TGTGCCATCAGTGTGGCGGGGGGGACAGATACGCAGTATTTT
. TRBD2 TRBJ2-7 TRBV10-2 CASTEAGGLYEQYF TGCGCCAGCACCGAAGCGGGGGGGCTCTACGAGCAGTACTTC
. . TRBJ1-1 TRBV28 CASGWSEGTEAFF TGTGCCAGCGGTTGGTCAGAGGGAACTGAAGCTTTCTTT
. TRBD1 TRBJ2-2 TRBV6-1 CASSELKGATRGSMFF TGTGCCAGCAGTGAATTAAAGGGGGCAACTCGGGGCTCGATGTTTTTT
. . TRBJ1-3 TRBV5-8 CASSLLGGSGNTIYF TGTGCCAGCAGCTTGCTCGGGGGTAGTGGAAACACCATATATTTT
. TRBD2 TRBJ2-1 TRBV15 CATSTTSGSSYNEQFF TGTGCCACCAGCACGACTAGCGGAAGCTCCTACAATGAGCAGTTCTTC
. TRBD1 TRBJ1-1 TRBV6-5 CASSYSGTGDTEAFF TGTGCCAGCAGTTACTCGGGGACAGGGGACACTGAAGCTTTCTTT
. . TRBJ2-2 TRBV9 CASSVDGGLNTGELFF TGTGCCAGCAGCGTAGACGGGGGCCTGAACACCGGGGAGCTGTTTTTT
once . TRBJ2-6 TRBV5-4 CASTRRAGANVLTF TGTGCCAGCACCCGACGCGCTGGGGCCAACGTCCTGACTTTC
. TRBD1 TRBJ2-3 TRBV7-3 CASSPTGGGTDTQYF TGTGCCAGCAGCCCAACAGGGGGCGGTACAGATACGCAGTATTTT
. . TRBJ2-4 TRBV4-1 CASSQHRTRADTGIQYF TGCGCCAGCAGCCAACATCGAACCCGGGCGGACACGGGGATTCAGTACTTC
. . TRBJ2-1 TRBV6-6 CASRGGQIHSYNEQFF TGTGCCAGCAGAGGAGGACAGATTCATTCCTACAATGAGCAGTTCTTC